This TCR beta chain was sequenced during a study of cytotoxic CD8 clonotypes in ibrutinib-treated CLL. V lost 2 bases and J lost 1, with 15 bases in between. The CDR3 totals 16 residues. CDR1 and CDR2 (germline): MNHNS, SASEGT. Target depth was 1 in 200,000 to 1 in 1 million T cells, about 10x per clonotype. Repertoires were generated with immunoSEQ multiplex PCR, while TCRdb's copy carries only in-frame clones and drops some. Of approximately 100,000 clones in the sample, about 78% were seen once. The sequenced sample was PBMCs, obtained after 12 months of ibrutinib treatment. This sequence was found in a human donor with chronic lymphocytic leukemia. The rearrangement uses TRBV6-1 and TRBJ2-7, with D maybe TRBD1 (5 bases). DNA for the CDR3: TGTGCCAGCAGTGAACCAGGGAATACCAGATCCTACGAGCAGTACTTC. Translating gives CASSEPGNTRSYEQYF.